The 4 T cell receptor beta chains reported below all come from one sample, sequenced in a study of graft-versus-host responses after intestinal transplantation. TCRdb keeps only in-frame clones here, not all; method: immunoSEQ multiplex PCR. Among approximately 20,000 clones listed, about two fifths were seen once. The starting material was alloreactive CD4+ T cells from a mixed lymphocyte reaction culture, obtained before intestinal transplant. Documented subset: CFSE-low proliferating T cells sorted from approximately 6-day pre-transplant mixed lymphocyte reaction (GvH or HvG direction). The receptors derive from a human patient who received an intestinal transplant.

CDR3 sequence: CAISGLDYEQYF. DNA for the CDR3: TGTGCCATCAGTGGACTAGACTACGAGCAGTACTTC. The chain recombines TRBV10-3 with TRBJ2-7; tentative D call: TRBD2 (6 bases). In germline, CDR1 is ENHRY, CDR2 SYGVKD. V was trimmed by 4 bases and J by 3 bases, leaving 7 bases between them. The CDR3 extends over 12 amino acids.

This clone was seen more than once but under ten times. The chain employs TRBV6-5 and TRBJ2-3; possible D gene TRBD2, 6 bases. This CDR3 has 15 amino acids. Germline values: CDR1 MNHEY, CDR2 SVGAGI. V was trimmed by 4 bases and J by 2 bases, leaving 13 bases between them. The CDR3 region is CASSFWGVDTDTQYF. Written as DNA, the CDR3 is TGTGCCAGCAGTTTCTGGGGGGTCGACACAGATACGCAGTATTTT.

The V and J genes are TRBV10-2 and TRBJ1-1; unclear D gene. The CDR3 length is 11 residues. Trimming removed 6 bases at V and 0 bases at J, with 2 bases between. Germline V CDR1 and CDR2: WSHSY, SAAADI. CDR3 nucleotides: TGCGCCAGCAGCTTGAACACTGAAGCTTTCTTT. This codes for CASSLNTEAFF.

This clone was recorded a few times. J is TRBJ1-2 and V is TRBV6-5, with D perhaps matching TRBD1 (5 bases). Trimming removed 0 bases at V and 7 bases at J, with 15 bases between. Germline V lookup: CDR1 MNHEY, CDR2 SVGAGI. The CDR3 spans 15 residues. The CDR3 DNA reads as TGTGCCAGCAGTTACTCTCGGGGGGGGGTTGTTGGCTACACCTTC. It codes for CASSYSRGGVVGYTF.